This TCR beta chain was identified in a study of pediatric ulcerative colitis. CDR3 length: 16 residues. V was trimmed by 6 bases and J by 0 bases, leaving 17 bases between them. Per the germline V gene, CDR1 is SGDLS and CDR2 is YYNGEE. One to two pinch biopsies were taken from the rectum during colonoscopy. Ulcerative colitis patients received no immunosuppressive medication before the diagnostic colonoscopy. Only in-frame clones appear in the TCRdb table, and some are missing; sequencing was by immunoSEQ multiplex PCR. The sample holds more than 15,000 clones, approximately 69% seen once. On this clone: What it recognizes is unknown.

Study-wide results and caveats: Rectal pinch biopsies may have included blood-derived T cells, especially in patients with overt colitis. Compared with controls, ulcerative colitis showed greater blood-rectum clone sharing. In rectum, acute severe colitis had expanded clones and less diversity.

This chain connects TRBV9 to TRBJ2-3; a possible D gene is TRBD2 (7 bases). Sequenced: gut tissue. The TCR sequence derives from a girl between 10 and 17 years old with moderate ulcerative colitis. The CDR3 DNA reads as TGTGCCAGCACTCCGGGGGGCCGGGCTAGCACAGATACGCAGTATTTT. It specifies CASTPGGRASTDTQYF. Looking up the rest from reference TRBV9 and TRBJ2-3 gives the full variable domain: DSGVTQTPKHLITATGQRVTLRCSPRSGDLSVYWYQQSLDQGLQFLIQYYNGEERAKGNILERFSAQQFPDLHSELNLSSLELGDSALYFCASTPGGRASTDTQYFGPGTRLTVL.